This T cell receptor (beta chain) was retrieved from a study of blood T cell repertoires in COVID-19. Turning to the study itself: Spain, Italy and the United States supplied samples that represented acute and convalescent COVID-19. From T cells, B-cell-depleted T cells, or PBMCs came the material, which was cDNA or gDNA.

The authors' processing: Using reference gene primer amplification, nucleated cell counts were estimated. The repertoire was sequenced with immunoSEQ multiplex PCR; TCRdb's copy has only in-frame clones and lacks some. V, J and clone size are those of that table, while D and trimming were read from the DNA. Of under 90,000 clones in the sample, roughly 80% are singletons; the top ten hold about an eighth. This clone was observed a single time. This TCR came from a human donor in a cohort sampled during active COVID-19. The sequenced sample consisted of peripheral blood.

This chain's CDR3 is CASSPPGQGGRNTEAFF. CDR3 in DNA: TGCGCCAGCAGTCCCCCAGGACAGGGGGGAAGGAACACTGAAGCTTTCTTT. V and J are TRBV23-1 and TRBJ1-1, with TRBD1 matching 10 bases. Being an ORF, TRBV23-1 has a function that is uncertain. The CDR3 contains 17 residues. After removal of 4 bases from V and 1 base from J, the junction contained 9 bases not matched to a gene.